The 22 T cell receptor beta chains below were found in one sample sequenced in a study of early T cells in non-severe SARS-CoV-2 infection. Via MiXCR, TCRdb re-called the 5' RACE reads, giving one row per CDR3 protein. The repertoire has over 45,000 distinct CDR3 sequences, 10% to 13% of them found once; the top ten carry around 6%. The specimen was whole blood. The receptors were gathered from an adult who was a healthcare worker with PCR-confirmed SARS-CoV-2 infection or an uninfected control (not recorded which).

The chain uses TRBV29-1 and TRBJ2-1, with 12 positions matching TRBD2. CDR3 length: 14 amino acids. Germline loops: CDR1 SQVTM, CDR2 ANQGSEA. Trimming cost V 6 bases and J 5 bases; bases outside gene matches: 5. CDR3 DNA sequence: TGCAGCGTCCGACTAGCGGGAGTCCACAATGAGCAGTTCTTC. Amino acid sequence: CSVRLAGVHNEQFF.

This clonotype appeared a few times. The CDR3 DNA reads TGTGCCAGCAGCTTAGCAAGCGGGCTTAGCACAGATACGCAGTATTTT. It yields the protein CASSLASGLSTDTQYF. The J gene is TRBJ2-3, the V gene TRBV7-8; perhaps TRBD2 as D (6 bases). Germline lookup yields CDR1 SGHVS and CDR2 FQNEAQ. V lost 0 bases to trimming and J lost 0 bases, with 10 bases between them. This CDR3 has 16 residues.

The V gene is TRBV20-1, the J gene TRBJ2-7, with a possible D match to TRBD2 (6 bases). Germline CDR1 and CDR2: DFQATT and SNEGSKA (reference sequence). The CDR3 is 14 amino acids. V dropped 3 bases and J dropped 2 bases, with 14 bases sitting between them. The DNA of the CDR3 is TGCAGTGCTAGGTCCGGGGGAGGACCCTACGAGCAGTACTTC. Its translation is CSARSGGGPYEQYF.

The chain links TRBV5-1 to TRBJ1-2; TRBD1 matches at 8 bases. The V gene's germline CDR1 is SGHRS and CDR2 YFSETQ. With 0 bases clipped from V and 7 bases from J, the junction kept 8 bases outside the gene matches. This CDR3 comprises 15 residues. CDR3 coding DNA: TGCGCCAGCAGCTTGGGACAGGGGATACTTGGTGGCTACACCTTC. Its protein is CASSLGQGILGGYTF.

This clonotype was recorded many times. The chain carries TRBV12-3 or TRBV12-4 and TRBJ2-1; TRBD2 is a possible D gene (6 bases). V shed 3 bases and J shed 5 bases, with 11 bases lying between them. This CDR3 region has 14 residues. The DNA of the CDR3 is TGTGCCAGCAGTTTTAGCGGAGCAAACAATGAGCAGTTCTTC. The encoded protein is CASSFSGANNEQFF.

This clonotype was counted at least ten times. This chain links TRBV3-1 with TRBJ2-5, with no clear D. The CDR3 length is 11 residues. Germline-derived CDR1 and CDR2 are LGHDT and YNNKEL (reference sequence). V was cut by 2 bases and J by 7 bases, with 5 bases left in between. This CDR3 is CASSQLGTQYF. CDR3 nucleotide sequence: TGTGCCAGCAGCCAACTAGGGACCCAGTACTTC.

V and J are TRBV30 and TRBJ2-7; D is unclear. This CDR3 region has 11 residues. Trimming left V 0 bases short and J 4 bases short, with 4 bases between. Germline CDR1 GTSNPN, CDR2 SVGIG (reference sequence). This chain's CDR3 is CAWSVEYEQYF. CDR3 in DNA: TGTGCCTGGAGTGTAGAGTACGAGCAGTACTTC.

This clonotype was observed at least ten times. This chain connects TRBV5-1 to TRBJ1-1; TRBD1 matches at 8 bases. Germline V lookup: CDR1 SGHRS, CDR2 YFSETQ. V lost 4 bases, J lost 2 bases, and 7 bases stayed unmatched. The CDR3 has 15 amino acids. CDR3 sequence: CASSPGQAFNTEAFF. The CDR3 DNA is TGCGCCAGCAGCCCGGGACAGGCCTTTAACACTGAAGCTTTCTTT.

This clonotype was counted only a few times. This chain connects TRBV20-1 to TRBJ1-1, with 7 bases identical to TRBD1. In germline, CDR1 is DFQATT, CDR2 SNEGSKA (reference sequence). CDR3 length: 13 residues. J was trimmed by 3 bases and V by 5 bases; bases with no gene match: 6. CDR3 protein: CSAPEGADTEAFF. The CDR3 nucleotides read TGCAGTGCTCCAGAGGGGGCAGACACTGAAGCTTTCTTT.

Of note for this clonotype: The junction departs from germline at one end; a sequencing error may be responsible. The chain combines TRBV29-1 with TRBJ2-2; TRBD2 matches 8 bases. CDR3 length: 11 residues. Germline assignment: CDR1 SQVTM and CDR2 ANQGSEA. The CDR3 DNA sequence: TGCAGCGCCCTATTCCGGGGGGGGCTGTTTTTT. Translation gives CSALFRGGLFF.

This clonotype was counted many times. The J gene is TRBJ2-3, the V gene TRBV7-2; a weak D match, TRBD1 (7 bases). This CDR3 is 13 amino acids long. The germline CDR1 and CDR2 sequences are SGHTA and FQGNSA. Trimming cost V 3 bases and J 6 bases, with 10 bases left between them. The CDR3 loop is CASSFSGGDTQYF. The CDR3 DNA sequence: TGTGCCAGCAGCTTCTCAGGGGGGGATACGCAGTATTTT.

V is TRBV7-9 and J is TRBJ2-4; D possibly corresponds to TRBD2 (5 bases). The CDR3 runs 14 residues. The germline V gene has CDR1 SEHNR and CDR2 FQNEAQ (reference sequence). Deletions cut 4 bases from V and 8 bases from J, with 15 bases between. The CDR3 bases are TGTGCCAGCAGCTCTACAGCGGCAGGTGACATTCAGTACTTC. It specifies CASSSTAAGDIQYF.

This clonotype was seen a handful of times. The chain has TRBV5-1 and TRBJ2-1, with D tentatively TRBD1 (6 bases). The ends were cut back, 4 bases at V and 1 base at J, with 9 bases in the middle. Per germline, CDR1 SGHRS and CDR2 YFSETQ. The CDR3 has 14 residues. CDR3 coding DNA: TGCGCCAGCAGCCCCGGACAGTCCTACAATGAGCAGTTCTTC. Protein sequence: CASSPGQSYNEQFF.

CDR3 coding DNA: TGTGCCAGCAGCTTTGGGACAGGGGGCATCGGGGAGCTGTTTTTT. Protein sequence: CASSFGTGGIGELFF. This chain joins TRBV11-2 and TRBJ2-2; 12 bases align to TRBD1. CDR1 SGHAT and CDR2 FQNNGV come from the germline V gene. This CDR3 contains 15 residues. The J segment lost 7 bases and the V segment lost 3 bases, leaving 3 bases of the junction unmatched.

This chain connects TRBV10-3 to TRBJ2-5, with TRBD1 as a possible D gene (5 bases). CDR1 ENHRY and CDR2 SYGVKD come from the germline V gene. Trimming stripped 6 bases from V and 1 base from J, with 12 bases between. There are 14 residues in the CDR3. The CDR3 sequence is CAISSTATQETQYF. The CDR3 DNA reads TGTGCCATCAGCTCGACAGCTACCCAAGAGACCCAGTACTTC.

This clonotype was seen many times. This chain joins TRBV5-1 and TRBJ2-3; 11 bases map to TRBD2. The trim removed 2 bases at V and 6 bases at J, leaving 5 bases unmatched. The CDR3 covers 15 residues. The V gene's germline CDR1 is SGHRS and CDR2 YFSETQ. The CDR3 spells CASSFSGRGSDTQYF. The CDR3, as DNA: TGCGCCAGCAGCTTTAGCGGGAGGGGCAGCGATACGCAGTATTTT.

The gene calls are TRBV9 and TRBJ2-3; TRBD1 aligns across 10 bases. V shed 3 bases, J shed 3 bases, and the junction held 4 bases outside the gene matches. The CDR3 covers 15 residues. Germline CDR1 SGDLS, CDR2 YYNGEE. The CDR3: CASSEEGQGTDTQYF. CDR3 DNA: TGTGCCAGCAGCGAGGAGGGACAGGGGACAGATACGCAGTATTTT.

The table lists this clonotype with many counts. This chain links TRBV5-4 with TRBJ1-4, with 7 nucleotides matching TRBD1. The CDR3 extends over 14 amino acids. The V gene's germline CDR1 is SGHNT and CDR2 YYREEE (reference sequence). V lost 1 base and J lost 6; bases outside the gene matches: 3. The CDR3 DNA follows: TGTGCCAGCAGCTTGACAGGGGATCATGAAAAACTGTTTTTT. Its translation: CASSLTGDHEKLFF. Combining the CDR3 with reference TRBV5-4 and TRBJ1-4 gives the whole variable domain ETGVTQSPTHLIKTRGQQVTLRCSSQSGHNTVSWYQQALGQGPQFIFQYYREEENGRGNFPPRFSGLQFPNYSSELNVNALELDDSALYLCASSLTGDHEKLFFGSGTQLSVL.

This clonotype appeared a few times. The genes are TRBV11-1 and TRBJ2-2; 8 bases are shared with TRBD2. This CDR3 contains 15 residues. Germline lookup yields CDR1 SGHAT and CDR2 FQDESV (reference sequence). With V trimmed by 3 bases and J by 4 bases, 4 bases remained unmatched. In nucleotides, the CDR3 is TGTGCCAGCAGCTTGCGGCTAGCGGGCACCGGGGAGCTGTTTTTT. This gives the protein CASSLRLAGTGELFF.

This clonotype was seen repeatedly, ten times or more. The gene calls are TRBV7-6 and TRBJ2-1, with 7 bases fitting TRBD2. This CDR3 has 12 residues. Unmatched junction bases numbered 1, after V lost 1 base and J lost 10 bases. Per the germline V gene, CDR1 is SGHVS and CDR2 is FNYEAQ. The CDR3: CASSLGGGEQFF. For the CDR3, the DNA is TGTGCCAGCAGCTTAGGGGGAGGGGAGCAGTTCTTC.

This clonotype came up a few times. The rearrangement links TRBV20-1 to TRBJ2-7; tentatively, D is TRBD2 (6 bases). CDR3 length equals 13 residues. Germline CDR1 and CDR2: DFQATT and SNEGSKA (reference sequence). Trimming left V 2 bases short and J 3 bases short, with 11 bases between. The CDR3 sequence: CSARSSVNYEQYF. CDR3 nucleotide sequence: TGCAGTGCTAGATCTAGCGTGAACTACGAGCAGTACTTC.

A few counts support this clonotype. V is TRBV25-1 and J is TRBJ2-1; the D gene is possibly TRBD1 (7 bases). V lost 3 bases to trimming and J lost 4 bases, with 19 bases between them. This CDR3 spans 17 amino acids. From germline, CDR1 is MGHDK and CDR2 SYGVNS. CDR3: CASSDPGGGGKYNEQFF. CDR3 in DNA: TGTGCCAGCAGTGACCCCGGAGGAGGGGGCAAATACAATGAGCAGTTCTTC.